This T cell receptor beta chain is from a study of STAT5B mutations in CD4+ large granular lymphocyte leukemia. With 3 bases removed from V and 4 bases from J, the gap between germline ends came to 13 bases. The CDR3 extends over 15 amino acids. Germline CDR1 is MDHEN and CDR2 is SYDVKM. Produced via immunoSEQ multiplex PCR; TCRdb's table is partial and in-frame only. In the table there are 20,000 to 25,000 clones, more than 75% of which are singletons. Points on this clone: The antigen remains unidentified.

General study points: Main leukemic clonotypes were patient-specific, but about 25% appeared at low frequency elsewhere. 8/27 top patient clones versus 2/35 control clones were TRBV06-family.

Sequenced material: CD4+ T cells from blood buffy coats. The chain is built from TRBV28 and TRBJ2-1, with D possibly called TRBD1 or TRBD2 (5 bases each). This TCR derives from a human donor in good health. The DNA of the CDR3 is TGTGCCAGCAGTTTCGACAGTGGGGGTTACAATGAGCAGTTCTTC. This translates into CASSFDSGGYNEQFF.